This T cell receptor beta chain was found in a study of identical twins. The study, taken as a whole, reports: These conclusions were based on statistical analysis (cross-sectional, not following the same donors). Compared with unrelated sharing, twin-shared out-of-frame alpha sequences had more low-probability sequences.

Many counts were recorded for this clonotype. Its target is not known. The germline V gene has CDR1 SGHTA and CDR2 FQGNSA. Trimming removed 2 bases at V and 6 bases at J, with 11 bases between. CDR3 size: 14 residues. Via MiXCR, TCRdb re-called the 5' RACE reads, giving one row per CDR3 protein. The sample has hundreds of thousands of distinct CDR3 sequences; around 6% are singletons. This sequence joins TRBV7-2 and TRBJ2-1; no reliable D call. Material: naive T cells sorted from blood. This clonotype originated in a man between 18 and 35 years old in good health. CDR3 in DNA: TGTGCCAGCAGCTTATTAGGAGAACTCAATGAGCAGTTCTTC. As protein: CASSLLGELNEQFF.